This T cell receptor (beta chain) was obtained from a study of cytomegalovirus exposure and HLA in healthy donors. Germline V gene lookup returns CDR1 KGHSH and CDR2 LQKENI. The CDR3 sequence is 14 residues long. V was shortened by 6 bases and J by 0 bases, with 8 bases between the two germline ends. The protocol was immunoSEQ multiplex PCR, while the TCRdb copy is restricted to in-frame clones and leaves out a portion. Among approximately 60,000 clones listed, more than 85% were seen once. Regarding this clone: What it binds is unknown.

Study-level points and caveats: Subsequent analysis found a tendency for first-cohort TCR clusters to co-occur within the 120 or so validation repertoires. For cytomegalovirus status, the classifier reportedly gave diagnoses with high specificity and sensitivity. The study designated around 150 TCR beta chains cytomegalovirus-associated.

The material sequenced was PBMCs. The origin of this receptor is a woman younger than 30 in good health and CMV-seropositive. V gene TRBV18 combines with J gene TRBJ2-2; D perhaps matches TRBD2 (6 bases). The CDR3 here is CASSGGTNTGELFF. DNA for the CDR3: TGTGCCAGCTCCGGAGGGACGAACACCGGGGAGCTGTTTTTT.